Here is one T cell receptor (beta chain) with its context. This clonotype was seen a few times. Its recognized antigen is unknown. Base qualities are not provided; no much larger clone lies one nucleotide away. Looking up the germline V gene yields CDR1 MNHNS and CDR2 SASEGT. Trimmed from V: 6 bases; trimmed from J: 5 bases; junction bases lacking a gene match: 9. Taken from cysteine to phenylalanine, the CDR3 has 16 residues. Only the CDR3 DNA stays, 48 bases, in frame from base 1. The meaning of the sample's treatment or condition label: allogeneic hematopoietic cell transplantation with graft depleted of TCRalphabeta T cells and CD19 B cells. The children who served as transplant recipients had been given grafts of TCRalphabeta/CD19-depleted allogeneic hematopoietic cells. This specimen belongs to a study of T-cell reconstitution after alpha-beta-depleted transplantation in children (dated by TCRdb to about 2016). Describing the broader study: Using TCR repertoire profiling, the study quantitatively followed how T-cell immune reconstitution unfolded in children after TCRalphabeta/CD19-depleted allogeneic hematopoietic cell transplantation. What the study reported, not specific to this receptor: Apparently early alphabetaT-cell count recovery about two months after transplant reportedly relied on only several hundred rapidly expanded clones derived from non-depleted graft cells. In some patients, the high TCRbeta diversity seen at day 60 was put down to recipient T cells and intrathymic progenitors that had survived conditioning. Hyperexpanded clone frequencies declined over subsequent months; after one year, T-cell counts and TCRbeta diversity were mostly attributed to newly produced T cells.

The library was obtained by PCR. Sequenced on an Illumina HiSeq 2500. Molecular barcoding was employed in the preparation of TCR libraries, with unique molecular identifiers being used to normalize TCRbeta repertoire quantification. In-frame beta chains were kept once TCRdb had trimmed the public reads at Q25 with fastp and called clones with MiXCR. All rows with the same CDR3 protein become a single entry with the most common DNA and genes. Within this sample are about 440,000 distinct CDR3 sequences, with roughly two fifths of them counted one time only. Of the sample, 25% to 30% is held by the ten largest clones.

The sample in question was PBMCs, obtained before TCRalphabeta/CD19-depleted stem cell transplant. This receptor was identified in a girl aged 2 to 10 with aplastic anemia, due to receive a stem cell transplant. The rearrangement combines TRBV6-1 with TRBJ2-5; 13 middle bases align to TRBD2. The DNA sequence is TGTGCCAGCAGGAGGCCGGGACTAGCGGGATTGGAGACCCAGTACTTC. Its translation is CASRRPGLAGLETQYF.